These 29 T cell receptor beta chains originate from one sample sequenced in a study of cytomegalovirus exposure and HLA in healthy donors (dated by TCRdb to the late 2010s). Libraries were prepared through the immunoSEQ multiplex PCR assay. The table was pulled from immuneACCESS by TCRdb, which kept in-frame rearrangements only. Such tables lose some clones; where checked, under half of the loss comes from unresolved V genes, and the rest has no known cause. The sample data list about 260,000 clones, and roughly 87% of these were observed just once. Of the sample, roughly 3% falls within the top ten clones. Sequencing was done on a sample of PBMCs. Receptors were obtained from a woman in her 30s in good health and CMV-seronegative.

The CDR3 here is CASQGLDSYNEQFF. CDR3 bases: TGTGCCAGCCAAGGACTAGACTCCTACAATGAGCAGTTCTTC. The chain has TRBV19 and TRBJ2-1, with TRBD2 matching over 7 bases. Per the germline V gene, CDR1 is LNHDA and CDR2 is SQIVND (reference sequence). With V trimmed by 9 bases and J by 0 bases, 5 bases remained unmatched. The CDR3 covers 14 residues.

Only one count was recorded for this clone. The V gene is TRBV19, the J gene TRBJ2-7, with D possibly being TRBD1 or TRBD2 (5 bases each). The CDR3 is 15 amino acids. Germline-derived CDR1 and CDR2 are LNHDA and SQIVND (reference sequence). V was trimmed by 5 bases and J by 4 bases, leaving 18 bases between them. The CDR3 DNA reads as TGTGCCAGTAGTTCGGGACGCGGAAGGACTTACGAGCAGTACTTC. Its protein is CASSSGRGRTYEQYF.

The chain joins TRBV7-6 to TRBJ1-1, with TRBD1 as a possible D gene (5 bases). In germline, CDR1 is SGHVS, CDR2 FNYEAQ. V lost 2 bases to trimming and J lost 1 base, with 17 bases between them. The CDR3 runs 17 residues. The CDR3, as DNA: TGTGCCAGCAGCTTAAAGGGGTCCTGGGGATCGAACACTGAAGCTTTCTTT. This encodes CASSLKGSWGSNTEAFF. Combining the CDR3 with reference TRBV7-6 and TRBJ1-1 gives the whole variable domain GAGVSQSPRYKVTKRGQDVALRCDPISGHVSLYWYRQALGQGPEFLTYFNYEAQQDKSGLPNDRFSAERPEGSISTLTIQRTEQRDSAMYRCASSLKGSWGSNTEAFFGQGTRLTVV.

V is TRBV2 and J is TRBJ1-2; D is ambiguous. There are 13 residues in the CDR3. Trimming shortened V by 0 bases and J by 4 bases, and 6 bases separated the two germline ends. In germline, CDR1 is SNHLY, CDR2 FYNNEI. The CDR3 is CASSEAGLYGYTF. The CDR3 coding sequence is TGTGCCAGCAGTGAAGCAGGGCTCTATGGCTACACCTTC.

This clone appeared a few times. The chain carries TRBV28 and TRBJ2-7, with 7 bases fitting TRBD2. The CDR3 sequence is 14 residues long. V lost 4 bases to trimming and J lost 4 bases; unmatched junction nucleotides: 7. Looked up from germline, CDR1 is MDHEN and CDR2 is SYDVKM. CDR3 coding DNA: TGTGCCAGCAGTTCCGGCGGGAGCGGGTACGAGCAGTACTTC. Protein: CASSSGGSGYEQYF.

The chain combines TRBV27 with TRBJ2-7; 7 bases fit TRBD1. The germline V gene encodes CDR1 MNHEY and CDR2 SMNVEV (reference sequence). V lost 6 bases and J lost 4; bases outside the gene matches: 6. The CDR3 has 13 amino acids. This CDR3 reads CASSRQGRYEQYF. CDR3 bases: TGTGCCAGCAGCCGACAGGGAAGATACGAGCAGTACTTC.

V usage is TRBV9 and J usage is TRBJ2-3; TRBD1 agrees at 7 bases. The V gene's germline CDR1 is SGDLS and CDR2 YYNGEE. V shed 6 bases and J 9 bases; nucleotides not matched to a gene: 7. This CDR3 is built from 12 residues. The CDR3 sequence is CASNRQGWTQYF. In DNA form, the CDR3 reads TGTGCCAGCAATAGACAGGGCTGGACGCAGTATTTT.

This clone appeared once. The CDR3 loop is CASSSSVAYEQYF. CDR3 nucleotide sequence: TGTGCCAGCAGTTCCAGCGTGGCGTACGAGCAGTACTTC. The rearrangement uses TRBV27 and TRBJ2-7; D is unresolved. The CDR3 sequence is 13 residues long. Germline values: CDR1 MNHEY, CDR2 SMNVEV (reference sequence). The V and J ends lost 4 bases and 4 bases respectively, with 11 bases between them.

The chain carries TRBV9 and TRBJ2-1, with a weak D call TRBD1 (5 bases). Trimming pared 5 bases from V and 5 bases from J, leaving 11 bases between. CDR1 and CDR2 (germline): SGDLS, YYNGEE. This CDR3 comprises 13 residues. CDR3 region: CASSSQGNNEQFF. Here the CDR3 DNA reads TGTGCCAGCAGTAGCCAGGGAAACAATGAGCAGTTCTTC.

The gene calls are TRBV27 and TRBJ2-1, with D perhaps matching TRBD1 (6 bases). From germline, CDR1 is MNHEY and CDR2 SMNVEV (reference sequence). V lost 1 base and J lost 6, with 13 bases in between. The CDR3 sequence is 15 residues long. The CDR3 region is CASSLLSRGINEQFF. CDR3 DNA: TGTGCCAGCAGTTTATTAAGCAGGGGTATCAATGAGCAGTTCTTC.

The CDR3 region has the DNA TGTGCCTCGGGACTAGCGGGCTACGAGCAGTACTTC. This encodes CASGLAGYEQYF. The chain joins TRBV2 to TRBJ2-7; 12 positions agree with TRBD2. The length of the CDR3 is 12 residues. The germline V gene has CDR1 SNHLY and CDR2 FYNNEI. Unmatched junction bases numbered 2, after V lost 11 bases and J lost 3 bases. Using reference TRBV2 and TRBJ2-7 for the parts outside the CDR3, the full variable domain is EPEVTQTPSHQVTQMGQEVILRCVPISNHLYFYWYRQILGQKVEFLVSFYNNEISEKSEIFDDQFSVERPDGSNFTLKIRSTKLEDSAMYFCASGLAGYEQYFGPGTRLTVT.

Points on this clone: Other DNA sequences in the same sample also yield this CDR3. The J gene is TRBJ2-1, the V gene TRBV7-2; perhaps TRBD1 as D (7 bases). Trimming took 4 bases from V and 5 from J, leaving 12 bases between them. CDR3 length equals 14 residues. The germline V gene has CDR1 SGHTA and CDR2 FQGNSA. CDR3 sequence: CASSSDREDNEQFF. The CDR3 DNA reads as TGTGCCAGCAGCTCTGACAGGGAGGACAATGAGCAGTTCTTC. Full variable domain (missing parts from reference TRBV7-2 and TRBJ2-1): GAGVSQSPSNKVTEKGKDVELRCDPISGHTALYWYRQSLGQGLEFLIYFQGNSAPDKSGLPSDRFSAERTGGSVSTLTIQRTQQEDSAVYLCASSSDREDNEQFFGPGTRLTVL.

The chain couples TRBV2 to TRBJ2-2; 8 bases match TRBD2. The CDR3 has 15 residues. Germline V lookup: CDR1 SNHLY, CDR2 FYNNEI. V trimming: 8 bases; J trimming: 0 bases; junction bases outside the gene matches: 5. The CDR3 nucleotides are TGTGCCAGCGCTAGACTAGCGTCGAACACCGGGGAGCTGTTTTTT. Its translation: CASARLASNTGELFF.

This clone was detected a few times. This chain joins TRBV6-6 and TRBJ1-2, with a possible D match to TRBD1 (5 bases). There are 12 residues in the CDR3. Germline CDR1 and CDR2: MNHNY and SVGAGI (reference sequence). V shed 6 bases and J shed 4 bases, with 9 bases lying between them. CDR3 residues: CASRTGTYGYTF. The CDR3 DNA is TGTGCCAGCAGAACCGGGACCTATGGCTACACCTTC.

J is TRBJ1-4 and V is TRBV6-6; no definite D call. Germline V gene data show CDR1 as MNHNY and CDR2 as SVGAGI (reference sequence). The CDR3 length is 11 residues. Trimming pared 5 bases from V and 7 bases from J, leaving 5 bases between. The CDR3 sequence: CASSQSEKLFF. For the CDR3, the DNA is TGTGCCAGCAGTCAAAGTGAAAAACTGTTTTTT.

The chain couples TRBV30 to TRBJ2-5, with 12 bases that match TRBD2. The DNA end is a closer match to TRBJ2-7, so the J assignment may be wrong. This CDR3 contains 17 residues. Germline V gene sequence: CDR1 GTSNPN, CDR2 SVGIG (reference sequence). CDR3 residues: CAWSAGLAGLGRYEQYF. DNA of the CDR3: TGTGCCTGGAGTGCGGGACTAGCGGGTCTCGGGAGGTACGAGCAGTACTTC.

The chain carries TRBV14 and TRBJ1-5; D is ambiguous. Trimming stripped 2 bases from V and 4 bases from J, with 6 bases between. Germline assignment: CDR1 SGHDN and CDR2 FVKESK. This CDR3 is built from 13 residues. Here the CDR3 DNA reads TGTGCCAGCAGCCAACAGGAAAATCAGCCCCAGCATTTT. Its translation: CASSQQENQPQHF.

This sequence joins TRBV30 and TRBJ2-1; D may be TRBD2 (5 bases). Trimming took 0 bases from V and 0 from J, leaving 12 bases between them. The CDR3 runs to 16 residues. The germline gives CDR1 GTSNPN, CDR2 SVGIG (reference sequence). The CDR3 nucleotides are TGTGCCTGGAGTGTACCCGGGATGAGCTCCTACAATGAGCAGTTCTTC. This translates into CAWSVPGMSSYNEQFF.

V is TRBV5-1 and J is TRBJ1-2; 7 bases match TRBD1. In germline, CDR1 is SGHRS, CDR2 YFSETQ. The CDR3 is made up of 17 amino acids. V shed 1 base, J shed 1 base, and the junction held 10 bases outside the gene matches. The CDR3 DNA follows: TGCGCCAGCAGCTTGAGCTCTGGGCAGGGGGTTAACTATGGCTACACCTTC. Protein: CASSLSSGQGVNYGYTF.

This chain uses TRBV5-1 with TRBJ2-3; 7 nucleotides agree with TRBD2. The ends lost 5 bases at V and 4 bases at J; junction bases unmatched: 10. Germline assignment: CDR1 SGHRS and CDR2 YFSETQ. The CDR3 has 15 residues. The CDR3 sequence: CASRAGPSLADTQYF. The CDR3 bases are TGCGCCAGCAGAGCGGGACCGTCACTCGCAGATACGCAGTATTTT.

The chain recombines TRBV6-6 with TRBJ2-1; D ambiguous. The germline V and J ends were trimmed by 8 bases and 2 bases, with 10 bases remaining between them. This CDR3 has 13 amino acids. The germline V gene encodes CDR1 MNHNY and CDR2 SVGAGI (reference sequence). The CDR3 sequence is CASGVYTYNEQFF. As DNA, the CDR3 is TGTGCCAGCGGGGTGTACACCTACAATGAGCAGTTCTTC.

CDR3 bases: TGTGCCAGCAGCTCGGACGGCGGGAGGACAAACGAGCAGTACTTC. This codes for CASSSDGGRTNEQYF. This sequence joins TRBV11-2 and TRBJ2-7; 8 bases are a match to TRBD2. The V segment lost 4 bases and the J segment 5 bases; nucleotides outside the gene matches: 10. The CDR3 contains 15 residues. Germline V gene lookup returns CDR1 SGHAT and CDR2 FQNNGV.

This chain links TRBV4-1 with TRBJ2-5; TRBD1 matches 11 bases. The V gene end was trimmed by 3 bases and the J gene end by 5 bases; junction bases not matched to a gene: 11. Germline-derived CDR1 and CDR2 are MGHRA and YSYEKL. The CDR3 is 17 residues long. The CDR3 loop reads CASSQEHWTGGQETQYF. In nucleotides, the CDR3 is TGCGCCAGCAGCCAGGAACATTGGACAGGGGGCCAGGAGACCCAGTACTTC.

This clone was observed a handful of times. The chain employs TRBV29-1 and TRBJ2-2, with 7 bases matching TRBD2. Germline CDR1 and CDR2: SQVTM and ANQGSEA. The CDR3 totals 13 residues. J was trimmed by 8 bases and V by 6 bases; bases with no gene match: 9. The CDR3 region is CSVRLAVEGELFF. The CDR3, as DNA: TGCAGCGTGAGACTAGCCGTAGAGGGGGAGCTGTTTTTT.

V is TRBV2 and J is TRBJ2-1, with 9 bases aligning to TRBD2. The germline CDR1 and CDR2 sequences are SNHLY and FYNNEI. The CDR3 is 12 amino acids. Trimming removed 8 bases from V and 10 bases from J; junction bases left unmatched: 6. CDR3: CASSSGILEQFF. In DNA, the CDR3 is TGTGCCAGCTCTAGCGGGATTTTGGAGCAGTTCTTC. Together with reference TRBV2 and TRBJ2-1, the CDR3 gives the full variable domain: EPEVTQTPSHQVTQMGQEVILRCVPISNHLYFYWYRQILGQKVEFLVSFYNNEISEKSEIFDDQFSVERPDGSNFTLKIRSTKLEDSAMYFCASSSGILEQFFGPGTRLTVL.

This rearrangement joins TRBV7-8 to TRBJ1-5; 9 nucleotides agree with TRBD1. Germline V lookup: CDR1 SGHVS, CDR2 FQNEAQ. The CDR3 has 16 amino acids. With 5 bases clipped from V and 4 bases from J, the junction kept 9 bases outside the gene matches. DNA of the CDR3: TGTGCCAGCAGCAATACAGGGGGCTCCCCAAATCAGCCCCAGCATTTT. Encoded protein: CASSNTGGSPNQPQHF.

The chain joins TRBV5-4 to TRBJ1-1; D is ambiguous. V was trimmed by 6 bases and J by 0 bases, leaving 18 bases between them. Germline CDR1 is SGHNT and CDR2 is YYREEE (reference sequence). CDR3 length: 16 amino acids. The CDR3 nucleotides read TGTGCCAGCATTCCCTCCCCGTTTACGATGAACACTGAAGCTTTCTTT. Its protein product is CASIPSPFTMNTEAFF.

The chain employs TRBV6-1 and TRBJ2-7; D is unresolved. CDR1 and CDR2 (germline): MNHNS, SASEGT. Trimming took off 1 base at V and 2 bases at J, with 3 bases between the two ends. The CDR3 length is 12 residues. The CDR3 sequence: CASSEGTYEQYF. CDR3 DNA sequence: TGTGCCAGCAGTGAAGGGACCTACGAGCAGTACTTC.

This clone came up once. The rearrangement links TRBV2 to TRBJ2-7, with 13 bases lining up with TRBD2. With 0 bases clipped from V and 1 base from J, the junction kept 6 bases outside the gene matches. The CDR3 contains 18 residues. The V gene's germline CDR1 is SNHLY and CDR2 FYNNEI. CDR3 in DNA: TGTGCCAGCAGTGAAGCCGGGACTAGCGGGACGCGATCCTACGAGCAGTACTTC. It translates to CASSEAGTSGTRSYEQYF.